Sequencing of this T cell receptor (beta chain) was carried out in a study of OX40 agonist ivuxolimab in advanced cancers. Study-level information: It was permissible to have had prior anti-PD-1, anti-PD-L1 or anti-CTLA-4 therapy, and around 43% had some. In three patients, partial responses were observed, one with hepatocellular carcinoma and two with cutaneous melanoma.

Details on this clone: Its antigen is undetermined.

Per the germline V gene, CDR1 is SNHLY and CDR2 is FYNNEI. CDR3 length: 15 amino acids. The ends were cut back, 3 bases at V and 3 bases at J, with 12 bases in the middle. The protocol was immunoSEQ multiplex PCR, while the TCRdb copy is restricted to in-frame clones and leaves out a portion. The sample shows 35,000 to 40,000 clones, 88% of them seen only once. Study-wide findings and caveats: Both CD4+ and CD8+ T cell populations in blood had undergone clonal expansion by week 6 at 0.1 to 3.0 mg/kg. The specificity for antigen of the expanded peripheral T cells was not determined.

The sample consisted of CD4+ or CD8+ T cells sorted from blood, taken in a trial of the OX40 agonist ivuxolimab. The chain links TRBV2 to TRBJ2-1; the D gene is possibly TRBD1 (6 bases). This sequence originates from an adult with an advanced solid tumor such as melanoma, head and neck, liver or kidney cancer. The CDR3 sequence is CASSDGFRGYNEQFF. CDR3 DNA sequence: TGTGCCAGCAGTGATGGGTTCAGGGGCTACAATGAGCAGTTCTTC.